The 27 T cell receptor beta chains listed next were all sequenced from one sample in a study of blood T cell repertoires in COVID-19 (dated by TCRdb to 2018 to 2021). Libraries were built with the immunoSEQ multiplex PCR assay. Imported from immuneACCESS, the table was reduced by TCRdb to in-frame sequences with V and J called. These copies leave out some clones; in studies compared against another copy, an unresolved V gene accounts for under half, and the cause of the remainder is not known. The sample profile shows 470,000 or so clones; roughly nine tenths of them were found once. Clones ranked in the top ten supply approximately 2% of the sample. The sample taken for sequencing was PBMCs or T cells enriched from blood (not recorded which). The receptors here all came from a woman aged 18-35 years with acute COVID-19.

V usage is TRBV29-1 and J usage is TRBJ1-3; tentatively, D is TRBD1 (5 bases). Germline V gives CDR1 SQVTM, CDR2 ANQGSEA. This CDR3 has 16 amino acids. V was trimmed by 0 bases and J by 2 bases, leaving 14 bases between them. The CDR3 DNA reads TGCAGCGTTGAAGATCTTTTACAGGACCCTGGAAACACCATATATTTT. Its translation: CSVEDLLQDPGNTIYF.

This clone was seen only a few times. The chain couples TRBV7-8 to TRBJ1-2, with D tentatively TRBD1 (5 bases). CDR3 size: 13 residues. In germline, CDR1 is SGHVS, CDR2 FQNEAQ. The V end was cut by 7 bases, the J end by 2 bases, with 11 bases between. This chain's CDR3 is CASTSGVNYGYTF. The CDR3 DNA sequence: TGTGCCAGCACCTCGGGGGTAAACTATGGCTACACCTTC.

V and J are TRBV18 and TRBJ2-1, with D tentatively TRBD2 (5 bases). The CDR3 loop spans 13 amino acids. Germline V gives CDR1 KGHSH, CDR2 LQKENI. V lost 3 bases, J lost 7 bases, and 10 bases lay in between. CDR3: CASSPILGNEQFF. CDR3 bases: TGTGCCAGCTCACCGATACTAGGGAATGAGCAGTTCTTC.

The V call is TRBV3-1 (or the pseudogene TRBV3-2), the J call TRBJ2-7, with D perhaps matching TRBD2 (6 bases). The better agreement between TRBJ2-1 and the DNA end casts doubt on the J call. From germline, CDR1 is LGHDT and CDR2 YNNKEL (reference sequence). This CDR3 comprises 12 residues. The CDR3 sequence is CASSHSGSEQFF. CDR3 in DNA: TGTGCCAGCAGCCACTCCGGGAGTGAGCAGTTCTTC.

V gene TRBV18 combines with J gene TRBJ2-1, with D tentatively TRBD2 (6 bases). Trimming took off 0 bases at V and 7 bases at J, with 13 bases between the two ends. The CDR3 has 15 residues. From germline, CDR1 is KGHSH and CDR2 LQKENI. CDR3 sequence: CASSPPRPGRNEQFF. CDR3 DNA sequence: TGTGCCAGCTCACCACCAAGGCCAGGGAGGAATGAGCAGTTCTTC.

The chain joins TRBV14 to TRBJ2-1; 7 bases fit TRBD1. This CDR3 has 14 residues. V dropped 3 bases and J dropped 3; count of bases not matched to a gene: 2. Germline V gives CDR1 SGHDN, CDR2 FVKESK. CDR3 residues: CASSHRGNYNEQFF. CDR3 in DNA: TGTGCCAGCAGCCACAGGGGGAACTACAATGAGCAGTTCTTC. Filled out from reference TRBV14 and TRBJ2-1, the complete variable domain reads EAGVTQFPSHSVIEKGQTVTLRCDPISGHDNLYWYRRVMGKEIKFLLHFVKESKQDESGMPNNRFLAERTGGTYSTLKVQPAELEDSGVYFCASSHRGNYNEQFFGPGTRLTVL.

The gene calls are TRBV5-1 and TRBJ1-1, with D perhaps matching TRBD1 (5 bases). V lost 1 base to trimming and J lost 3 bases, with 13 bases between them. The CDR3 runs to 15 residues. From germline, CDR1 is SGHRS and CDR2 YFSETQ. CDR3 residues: CASSLNPGLDTEAFF. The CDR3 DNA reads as TGCGCCAGCAGCTTGAATCCAGGGTTAGACACTGAAGCTTTCTTT.

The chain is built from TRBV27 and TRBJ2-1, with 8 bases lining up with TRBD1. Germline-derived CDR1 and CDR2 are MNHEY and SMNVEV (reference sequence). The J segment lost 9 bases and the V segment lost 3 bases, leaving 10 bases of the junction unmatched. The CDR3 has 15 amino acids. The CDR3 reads CASSFSGQGAFEQFF. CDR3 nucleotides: TGTGCCAGCAGTTTTTCCGGCCAGGGGGCTTTTGAGCAGTTCTTC.

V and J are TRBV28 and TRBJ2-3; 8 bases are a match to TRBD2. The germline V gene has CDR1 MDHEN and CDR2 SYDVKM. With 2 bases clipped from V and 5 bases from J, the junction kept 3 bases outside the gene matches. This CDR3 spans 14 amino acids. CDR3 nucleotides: TGTGCCAGCAGTTTAAACGGGAGGGGAGATACGCAGTATTTT. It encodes CASSLNGRGDTQYF.

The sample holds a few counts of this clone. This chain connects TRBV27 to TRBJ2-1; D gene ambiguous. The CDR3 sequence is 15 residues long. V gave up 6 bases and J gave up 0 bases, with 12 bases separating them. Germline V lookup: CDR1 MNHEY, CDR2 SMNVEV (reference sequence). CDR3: CASSQTISSYNEQFF. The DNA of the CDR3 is TGTGCCAGCAGCCAAACAATAAGCTCCTACAATGAGCAGTTCTTC.

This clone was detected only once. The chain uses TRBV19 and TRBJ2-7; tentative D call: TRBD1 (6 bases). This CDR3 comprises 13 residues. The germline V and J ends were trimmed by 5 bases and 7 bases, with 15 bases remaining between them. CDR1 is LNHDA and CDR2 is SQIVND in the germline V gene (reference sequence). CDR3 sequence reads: CASSLGHPQEQYF. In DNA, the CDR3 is TGTGCCAGTAGTCTGGGACACCCTCAAGAGCAGTACTTC.

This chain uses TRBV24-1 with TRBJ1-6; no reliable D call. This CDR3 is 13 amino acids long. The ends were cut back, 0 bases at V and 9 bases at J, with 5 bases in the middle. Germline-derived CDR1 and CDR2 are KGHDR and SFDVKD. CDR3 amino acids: CATSDLRGSPLHF. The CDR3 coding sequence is TGTGCCACCAGTGATTTGCGCGGTTCACCCCTCCACTTT.

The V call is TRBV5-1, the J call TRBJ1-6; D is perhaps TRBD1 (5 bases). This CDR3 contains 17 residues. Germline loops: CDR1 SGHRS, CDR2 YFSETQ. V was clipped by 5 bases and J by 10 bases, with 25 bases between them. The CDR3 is CASRRGGTPFVDSPLHF. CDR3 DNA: TGCGCCAGCAGGCGGGGCGGAACGCCGTTCGTAGACTCACCCCTCCACTTT.

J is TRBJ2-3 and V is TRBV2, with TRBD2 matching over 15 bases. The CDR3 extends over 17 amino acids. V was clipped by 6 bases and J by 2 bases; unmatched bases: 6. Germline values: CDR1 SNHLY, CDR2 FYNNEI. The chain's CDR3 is CASSVGTSGGTTDTQYF. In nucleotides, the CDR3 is TGTGCCAGCAGCGTCGGGACTAGCGGGGGGACCACAGATACGCAGTATTTT.

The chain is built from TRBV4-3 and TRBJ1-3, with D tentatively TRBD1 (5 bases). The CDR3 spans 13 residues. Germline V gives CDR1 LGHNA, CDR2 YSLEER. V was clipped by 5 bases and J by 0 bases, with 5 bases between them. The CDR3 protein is CASSGHSGNTIYF. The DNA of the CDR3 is TGCGCCAGCAGCGGACACTCTGGAAACACCATATATTTT.

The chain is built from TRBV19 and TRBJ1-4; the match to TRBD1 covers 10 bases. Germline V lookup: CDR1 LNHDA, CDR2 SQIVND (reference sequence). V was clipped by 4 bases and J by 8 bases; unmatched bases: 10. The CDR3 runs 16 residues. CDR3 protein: CASSKGQGIEYEKLFF. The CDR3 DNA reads TGTGCCAGTAGTAAGGGACAGGGGATAGAGTACGAAAAACTGTTTTTT.

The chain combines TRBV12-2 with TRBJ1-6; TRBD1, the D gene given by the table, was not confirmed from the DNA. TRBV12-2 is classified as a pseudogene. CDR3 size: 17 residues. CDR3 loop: CASRLSPRWGQNSPLHF. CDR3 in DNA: TGTGCAAGTCGCTTATCCCCTCGCTGGGGACAGAATTCACCCCTCCACTTT.

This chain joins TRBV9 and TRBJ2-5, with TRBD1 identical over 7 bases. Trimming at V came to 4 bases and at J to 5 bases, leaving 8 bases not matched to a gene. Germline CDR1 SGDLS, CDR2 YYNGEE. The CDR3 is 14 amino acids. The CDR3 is CASSPQGEIETQYF. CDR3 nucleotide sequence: TGTGCCAGCAGCCCCCAGGGGGAGATTGAGACCCAGTACTTC.

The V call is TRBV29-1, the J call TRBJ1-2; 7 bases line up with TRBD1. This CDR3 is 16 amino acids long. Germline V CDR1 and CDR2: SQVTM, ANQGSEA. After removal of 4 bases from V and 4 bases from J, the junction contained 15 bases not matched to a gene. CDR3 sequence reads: CSVGTLQPGQIYGYTF. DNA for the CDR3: TGCAGCGTTGGCACTCTCCAACCGGGACAGATCTATGGCTACACCTTC.

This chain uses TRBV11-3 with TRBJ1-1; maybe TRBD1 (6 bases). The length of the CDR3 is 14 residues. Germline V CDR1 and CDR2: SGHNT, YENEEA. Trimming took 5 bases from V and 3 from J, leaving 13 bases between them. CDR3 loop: CASSPGGAYTEAFF. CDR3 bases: TGTGCCAGCAGCCCCGGGGGGGCGTACACTGAAGCTTTCTTT.

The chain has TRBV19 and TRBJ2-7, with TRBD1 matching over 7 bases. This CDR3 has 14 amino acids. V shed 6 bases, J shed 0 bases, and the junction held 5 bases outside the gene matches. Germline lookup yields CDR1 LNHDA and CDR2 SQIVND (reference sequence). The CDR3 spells CASSPGTASYEQYF. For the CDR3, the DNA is TGTGCCAGTAGCCCAGGGACAGCCTCCTACGAGCAGTACTTC.

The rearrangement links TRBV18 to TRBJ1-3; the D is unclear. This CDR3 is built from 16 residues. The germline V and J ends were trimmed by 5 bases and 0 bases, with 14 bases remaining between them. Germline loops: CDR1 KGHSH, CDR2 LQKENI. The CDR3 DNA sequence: TGTGCCAGCTCAGGAGGACGGATACCCTCTGGAAACACCATATATTTT. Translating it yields CASSGGRIPSGNTIYF. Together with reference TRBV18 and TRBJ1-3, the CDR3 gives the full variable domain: NAGVMQNPRHLVRRRGQEARLRCSPMKGHSHVYWYRQLPEEGLKFMVYLQKENIIDESGMPKERFSAEFPKEGPSILRIQQVVRGDSAAYFCASSGGRIPSGNTIYFGEGSWLTVV.

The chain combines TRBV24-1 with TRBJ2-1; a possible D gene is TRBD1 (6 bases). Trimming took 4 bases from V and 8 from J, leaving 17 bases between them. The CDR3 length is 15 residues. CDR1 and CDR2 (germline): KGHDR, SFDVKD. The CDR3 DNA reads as TGTGCCACCAGTGACCTGACAGGTCCGGAGGATGAGCAGTTCTTC. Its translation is CATSDLTGPEDEQFF.

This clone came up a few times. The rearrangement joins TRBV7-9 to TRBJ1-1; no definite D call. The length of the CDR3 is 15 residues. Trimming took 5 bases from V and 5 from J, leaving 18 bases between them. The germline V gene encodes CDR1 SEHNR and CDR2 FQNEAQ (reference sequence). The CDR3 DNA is TGTGCCAGCAGCGCCCCACAAGGGCGGAGGACTGAAGCTTTCTTT. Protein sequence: CASSAPQGRRTEAFF.

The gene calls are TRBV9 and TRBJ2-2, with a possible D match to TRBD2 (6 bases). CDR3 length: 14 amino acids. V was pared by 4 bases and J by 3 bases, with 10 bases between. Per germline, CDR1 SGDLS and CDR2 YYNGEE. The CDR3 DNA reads TGTGCCAGCAGCTTTGCGGGATACACCGGGGAGCTGTTTTTT. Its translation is CASSFAGYTGELFF.

CDR3 in DNA: TGTGCCAGCAGTTACCCCGGGGGGGGGAGGGATACGCAGTATTTT. Its translation is CASSYPGGGRDTQYF. This sequence joins TRBV6-5 and TRBJ2-3, with 8 bases matching TRBD2. The CDR3 is made up of 15 amino acids. V lost 2 bases and J lost 6; bases outside the gene matches: 7. Germline V gene lookup returns CDR1 MNHEY and CDR2 SVGAGI.

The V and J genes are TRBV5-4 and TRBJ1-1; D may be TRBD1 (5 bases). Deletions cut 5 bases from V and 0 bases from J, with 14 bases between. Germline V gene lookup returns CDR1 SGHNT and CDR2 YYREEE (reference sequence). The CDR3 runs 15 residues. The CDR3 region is CASSTSRDLNTEAFF. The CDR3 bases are TGTGCCAGCAGTACCTCGCGGGACCTGAACACTGAAGCTTTCTTT.